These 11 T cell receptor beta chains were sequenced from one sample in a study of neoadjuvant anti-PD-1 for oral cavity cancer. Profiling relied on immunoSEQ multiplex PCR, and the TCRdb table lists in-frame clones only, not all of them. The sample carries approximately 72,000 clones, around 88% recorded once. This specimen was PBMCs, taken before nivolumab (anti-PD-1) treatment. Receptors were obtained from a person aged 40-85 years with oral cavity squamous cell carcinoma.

This CDR3 is CASSDLSRGETTYEQYF. The CDR3 nucleotides read TGTGCCAGCAGTGACCTATCCAGGGGAGAAACGACCTACGAGCAGTACTTC. V gene TRBV2 combines with J gene TRBJ2-7; D is perhaps TRBD1 (6 bases). V gave up 3 bases and J gave up 2 bases, with 20 bases separating them. The length of the CDR3 is 17 residues. Germline V gene sequence: CDR1 SNHLY, CDR2 FYNNEI.

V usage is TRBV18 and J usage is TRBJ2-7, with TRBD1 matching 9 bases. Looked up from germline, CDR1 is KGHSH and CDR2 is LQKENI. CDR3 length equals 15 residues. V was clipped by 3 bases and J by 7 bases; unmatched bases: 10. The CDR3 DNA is TGTGCCAGCTCACCCACGGGACAGGGTTTTTGGGAGCAGTACTTC. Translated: CASSPTGQGFWEQYF.

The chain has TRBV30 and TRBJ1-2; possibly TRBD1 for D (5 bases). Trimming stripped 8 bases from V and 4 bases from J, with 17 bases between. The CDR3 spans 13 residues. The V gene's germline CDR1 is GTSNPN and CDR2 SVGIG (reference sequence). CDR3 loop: CARRSGTSYGYTF. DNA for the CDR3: TGTGCCAGACGATCCGGGACCAGCTATGGCTACACCTTC.

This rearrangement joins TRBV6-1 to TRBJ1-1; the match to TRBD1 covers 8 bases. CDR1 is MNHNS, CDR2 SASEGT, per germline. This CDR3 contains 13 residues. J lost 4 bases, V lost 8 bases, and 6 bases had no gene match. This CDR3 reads CASGQGSATEAFF. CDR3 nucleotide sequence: TGTGCCAGCGGACAGGGCTCGGCCACTGAAGCTTTCTTT.

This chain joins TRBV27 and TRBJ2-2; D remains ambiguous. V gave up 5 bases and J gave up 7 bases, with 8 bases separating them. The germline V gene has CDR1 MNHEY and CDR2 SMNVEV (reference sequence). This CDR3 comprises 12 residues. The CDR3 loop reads CASSPSFGELFF. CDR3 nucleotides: TGTGCCAGCAGTCCCAGTTTCGGGGAGCTGTTTTTT.

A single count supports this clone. CDR3 nucleotide sequence: TGTGCCAGCAGCGTCGCCGGGAATCAGCCCCAGCATTTT. Translated: CASSVAGNQPQHF. The chain combines TRBV9 with TRBJ1-5, with D unresolved. V was pared by 2 bases and J by 4 bases, with 7 bases between. The CDR3 spans 13 residues. In germline, CDR1 is SGDLS, CDR2 YYNGEE.

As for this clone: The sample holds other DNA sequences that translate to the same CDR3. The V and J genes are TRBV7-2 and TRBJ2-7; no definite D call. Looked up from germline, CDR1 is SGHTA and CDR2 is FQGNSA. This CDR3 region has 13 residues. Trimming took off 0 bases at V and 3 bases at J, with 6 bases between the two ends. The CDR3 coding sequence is TGTGCCAGCAGCTTAGCTAGAAGCTACGAGCAGTACTTC. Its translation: CASSLARSYEQYF.

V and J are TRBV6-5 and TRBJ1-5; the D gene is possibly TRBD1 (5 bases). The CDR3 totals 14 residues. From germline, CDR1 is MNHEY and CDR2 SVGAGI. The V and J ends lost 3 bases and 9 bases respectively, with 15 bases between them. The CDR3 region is CASSYGDGLAPQHF. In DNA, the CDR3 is TGTGCCAGCAGTTATGGGGACGGGTTAGCGCCCCAGCATTTT.

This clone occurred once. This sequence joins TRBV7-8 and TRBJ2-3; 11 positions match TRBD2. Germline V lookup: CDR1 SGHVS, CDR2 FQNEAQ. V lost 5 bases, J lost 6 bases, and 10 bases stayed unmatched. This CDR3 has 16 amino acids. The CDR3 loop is CASSPRTSGYTDTQYF. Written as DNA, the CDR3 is TGTGCCAGCAGCCCCAGGACTAGCGGGTATACGGATACGCAGTATTTT.

The CDR3, as DNA: TGTGCCAGCAACAGGGAATCTGGGGCCAACGTCCTGACTTTC. As protein: CASNRESGANVLTF. The J gene is TRBJ2-6, the V gene TRBV2; D possibly corresponds to TRBD1 (6 bases). V lost 7 bases, J lost 1 base, and 8 bases lay in between. The CDR3 sequence is 14 residues long. In germline, CDR1 is SNHLY, CDR2 FYNNEI.

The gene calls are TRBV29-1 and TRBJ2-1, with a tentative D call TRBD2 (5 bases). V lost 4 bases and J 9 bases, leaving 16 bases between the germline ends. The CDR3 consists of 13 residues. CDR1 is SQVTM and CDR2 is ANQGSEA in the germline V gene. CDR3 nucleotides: TGCAGCGTTGGAGAGCCCGGGGTGGGTGAGCAGTTCTTC. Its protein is CSVGEPGVGEQFF.